These T cell receptor beta chains were read from a single sample in a study of neurological immune-mediated disorders. TCRdb ran MiXCR on the 5' RACE reads and lists one entry per CDR3 protein. The sample holds 25,000 to 35,000 distinct CDR3 sequences, about 1.4% seen once. The sequenced sample was PBMCs. These receptors were taken from a young woman with multiple sclerosis. CDR3s include the opening cysteine and the closing phenylalanine or tryptophan. The order of the fields is D gene, J gene, clone size, V gene, CDR3 DNA, CDR3 protein. D genes are given only for firm matches. Clone size is stated in some rows and not others, as once, few, many or a class when expanded.

>TRBD1|TRBJ1-1|many|TRBV12-3/TRBV12-4
TGTGCCAGCAGCGGGACAGGGGAAGCTTTCTTT
CASSGTGEAFF
>NA|TRBJ1-2|many|TRBV7-9
TGTGCCAGCAGCCCCCCCGGGAATAGATATGGCTACACCTTC
CASSPPGNRYGYTF
>NA|TRBJ2-7|NA|TRBV18
TGTGCCAGCTCACCGGGGCTAGTCCCCTCCTACGAGCAGTACTTC
CASSPGLVPSYEQYF
>NA|TRBJ2-2|many|TRBV7-9
TGTGCCAGCAGCTCGGACACGATCCTTACATACACCGGGGAGCTGTTTTTT
CASSSDTILTYTGELFF
>NA|TRBJ1-1|many|TRBV20-1
TGCAGTGCTAGGGCCCAAAGACGCGGGAACACTGAAGCTTTCTTT
CSARAQRRGNTEAFF
>TRBD1|TRBJ1-1|many|TRBV6-5
TGTGCCAGCAGACGGACAGGGGAGGAAGCTTTCTTT
CASRRTGEEAFF
>NA|TRBJ2-5|many|TRBV20-1
TGCAGTGCTACTGAGCGGTTCCAGAAGACCCAGTACTTC
CSATERFQKTQYF
>TRBD2|TRBJ2-5|many|TRBV3-1
TGTGCCAGCAGACGCGGGGCTAGCGGTGGGGAGACCCAGTACTTC
CASRRGASGGETQYF
>NA|TRBJ2-2|many|TRBV15
TGTGCCACCAGCAGAGATCTCAGCCGGGAGCTGTTTTTT
CATSRDLSRELFF
>TRBD2|TRBJ2-3|many|TRBV7-2
TGTGCCAGCAGCTTAGCGCTGGCGGGGGGGCAGGTAGATACGCAGTATTTT
CASSLALAGGQVDTQYF
>TRBD1|TRBJ1-5|many|TRBV6-6
TGTGCCAGCTTCCCCGGACAGGTCTTCAATCAGCCCCAGCATTTT
CASFPGQVFNQPQHF
>NA|TRBJ2-2|many|TRBV9
TGTGCCAGCAGCCATAACCGGGAAATCGAGGACCGGGAGCTGTTTTTT
CASSHNREIEDRELFF
>TRBD1|TRBJ2-7|many|TRBV12-3/TRBV12-4
TGTGCCAGCAGTATGACAGGGGGACTCTTCTACGAGCAGTACTTC
CASSMTGGLFYEQYF
>NA|TRBJ1-6|many|TRBV12-3/TRBV12-4
TGTGCCAGCAGGGGGTCGGGCTCCTATAATTCACCCCTCCACTTT
CASRGSGSYNSPLHF
>NA|TRBJ1-1|many|TRBV7-2
TGTGCCAGCAGGCGAGGGTTGAACACTGAAGCTTTCTTT
CASRRGLNTEAFF
>NA|TRBJ2-7|many|TRBV12-3/TRBV12-4
TGTGCCAGCAGTTTAGTACGGAACTACGAGCAGTACTTC
CASSLVRNYEQYF
>NA|TRBJ1-1|many|TRBV5-1
TGCGCCAGCAGCTTGGCCGGGGAGCCTGAAGCTTTCTTT
CASSLAGEPEAFF
>NA|TRBJ1-2|many|TRBV20-1
TGCAGTGCTCAGAACAGGGACAACTATGGCTACACCTTC
CSAQNRDNYGYTF
>TRBD1|TRBJ2-7|many|TRBV12-3/TRBV12-4
TGTGCCAGCAGTTTACGACAGGGGGAGAACGAGCAGTACTTC
CASSLRQGENEQYF
>TRBD1|TRBJ2-1|many|TRBV24-1
TGTGCCACCAGTGAACCGGGACAGGGGATCAAGGTGGATGAGCAGTTCTTC
CATSEPGQGIKVDEQFF